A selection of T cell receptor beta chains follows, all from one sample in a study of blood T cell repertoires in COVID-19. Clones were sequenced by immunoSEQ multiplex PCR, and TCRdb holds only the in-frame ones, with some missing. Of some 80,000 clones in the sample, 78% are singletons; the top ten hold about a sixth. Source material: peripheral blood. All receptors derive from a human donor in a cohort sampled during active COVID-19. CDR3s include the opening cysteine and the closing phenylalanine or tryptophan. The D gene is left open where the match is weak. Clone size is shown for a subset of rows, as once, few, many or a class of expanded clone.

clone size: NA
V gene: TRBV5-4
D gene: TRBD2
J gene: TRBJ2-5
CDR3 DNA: TGTGCCAGCGAACTCGGACTAGCGGGAGAGACCCAGTACTTC
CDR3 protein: CASELGLAGETQYF

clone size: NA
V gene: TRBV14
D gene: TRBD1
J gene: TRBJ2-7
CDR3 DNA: TGTGCCAGCAGCCGTTCCGGGACAGGGATCTACGAGCAGTACTTC
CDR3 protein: CASSRSGTGIYEQYF

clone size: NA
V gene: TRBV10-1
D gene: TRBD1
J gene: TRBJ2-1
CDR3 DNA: TGCGCCAGCAGTCCCGGGCGGGACAGGGGGTTCTTC
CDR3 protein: CASSPGRDRGFF

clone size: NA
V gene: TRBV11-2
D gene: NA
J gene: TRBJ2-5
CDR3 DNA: TGTGCCAGCAGCCCCTCCTCTAGCGTCCCCATTCAGGAGACCCAGTACTTC
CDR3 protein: CASSPSSSVPIQETQYF

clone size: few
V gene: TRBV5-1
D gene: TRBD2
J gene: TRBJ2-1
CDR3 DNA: TGCGCCAGCAGCTTCCCTTTAGGGACTAGCGGAGCCGGGATTAATGAGCAGTTCTTC
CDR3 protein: CASSFPLGTSGAGINEQFF

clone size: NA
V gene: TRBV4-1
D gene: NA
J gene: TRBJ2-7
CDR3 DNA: TGCGCCAGCAGCCAAGCCCCAGGGTGGTACGAGCAGTACTTC
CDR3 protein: CASSQAPGWYEQYF

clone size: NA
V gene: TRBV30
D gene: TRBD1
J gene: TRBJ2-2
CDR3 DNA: TGTGCCTGCCCCCCCGACAGGGGAAACACCGGGGAGCTGTTTTTT
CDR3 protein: CACPPDRGNTGELFF

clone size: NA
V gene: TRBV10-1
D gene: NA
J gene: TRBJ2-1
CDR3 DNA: TGCGCCAGCAGTGAGAACCCAGGGATTTTAGGTGATGAGCAGTTCTTC
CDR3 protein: CASSENPGILGDEQFF

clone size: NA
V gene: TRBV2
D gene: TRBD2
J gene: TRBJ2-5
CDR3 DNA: TGTGCCAGCATTAGAGCTAGCGGGCTCCAAGAGACCCAGTACTTC
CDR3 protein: CASIRASGLQETQYF

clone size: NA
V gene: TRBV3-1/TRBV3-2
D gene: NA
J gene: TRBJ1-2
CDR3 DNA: TGTGCCAGCAGCCCTGACAGAAACTATGGCTACACCTTC
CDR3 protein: CASSPDRNYGYTF

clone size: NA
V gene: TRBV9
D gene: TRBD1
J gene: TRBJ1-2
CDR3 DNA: TGTGCCAGCAGCTCACAAGACAGGGGGCAGGGCTACACCTTC
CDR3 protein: CASSSQDRGQGYTF